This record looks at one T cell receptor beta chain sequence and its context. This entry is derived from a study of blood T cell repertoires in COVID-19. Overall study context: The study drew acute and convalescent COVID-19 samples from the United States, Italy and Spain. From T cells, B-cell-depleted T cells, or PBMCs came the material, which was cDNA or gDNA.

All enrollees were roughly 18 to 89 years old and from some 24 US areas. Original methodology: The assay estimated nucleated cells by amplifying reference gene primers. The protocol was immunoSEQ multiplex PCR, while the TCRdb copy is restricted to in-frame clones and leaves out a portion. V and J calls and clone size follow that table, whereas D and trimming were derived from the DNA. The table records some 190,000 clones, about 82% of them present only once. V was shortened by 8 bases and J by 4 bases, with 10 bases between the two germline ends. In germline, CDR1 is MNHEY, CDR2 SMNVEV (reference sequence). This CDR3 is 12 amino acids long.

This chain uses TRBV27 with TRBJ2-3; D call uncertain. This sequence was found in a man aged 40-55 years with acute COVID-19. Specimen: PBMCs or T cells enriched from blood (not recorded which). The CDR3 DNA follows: TGTGCCAGCGGCCTCTTCGCAGATACGCAGTATTTT. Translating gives CASGLFADTQYF.